This T cell receptor beta chain emerged from a study of blood T cell repertoires in COVID-19. Across the study: Researchers got acute and convalescent COVID-19 samples from the United States, Italy and Spain. PBMCs, B-cell-depleted T cells, or T cells provided the cDNA or gDNA that made up the material.

Trimming left V 2 bases short and J 7 bases short, with 8 bases between. Looked up from germline, CDR1 is SNHLY and CDR2 is FYNNEI. There are 12 residues in the CDR3. Study processing details: Reference gene primer amplification yielded estimated nucleated cell counts. Only in-frame clones appear in the TCRdb table, and some are missing; sequencing was by immunoSEQ multiplex PCR. The V and J calls and clone size come from that table; D and trimming were worked out from the DNA. The table records just under 350,000 clones, about 90% of them present only once. Patients of the Seattle cohort, enrolled during active infection, were followed longitudinally.

This chain uses TRBV2 with TRBJ1-2, with D unresolved. This receptor was taken from a woman aged 70-85 years with COVID-19, enrolled during active disease. The sample was peripheral blood. The CDR3 nucleotides read TGTGCCAGCAGTGAATGGACTGGTGGCTACACCTTC. Translation: CASSEWTGGYTF.